The 18 T cell receptor beta chains in this list originate from one sample, sequenced in a study of shared clonotypes between healthy human individuals. Clones were sequenced by immunoSEQ multiplex PCR, and TCRdb holds only the in-frame ones, with some missing. Seen here are over 2 million clones, approximately 95% observed once, and the top ten hold 0.13%. The sequenced material came from naive CD4+ T cells sorted from blood. Documented subset: CD45RA+ positively selected. The receptors stem from a man aged 18-30 years in good health.

The chain is built from TRBV21-1 and TRBJ2-3; TRBD2 is the table's D call, not checked against the DNA. TRBV21-1 is a pseudogene segment. The CDR3 is 16 residues long. The CDR3 loop is CASSQGLAGPTDMQYF. The CDR3 DNA is TGTGCCAGCAGCCAAGGACTAGCGGGACCCACAGATATGCAGTATTTT.

With regard to this clone: In the same sample, other DNA sequences code for this CDR3. The genes are TRBV18 and TRBJ1-1; the D gene is possibly TRBD1 (6 bases). The germline CDR1 and CDR2 sequences are KGHSH and LQKENI. V lost 2 bases to trimming and J lost 1 base, with 8 bases between them. The CDR3 loop spans 14 amino acids. The CDR3: CASSPLQGNTEAFF. In DNA, the CDR3 is TGTGCCAGCTCACCATTACAGGGGAACACTGAAGCTTTCTTT.

This sequence joins TRBV25-1 and TRBJ1-6, with no clear D. V was clipped by 6 bases and J by 7 bases, with 10 bases between them. This CDR3 region has 13 residues. CDR1 is MGHDK and CDR2 is SYGVNS in the germline V gene. The CDR3 is CASRKELNSPLHF. Here the CDR3 DNA reads TGTGCCAGCAGAAAGGAGCTGAATTCACCCCTCCACTTT. Variable domain in full (rest from reference TRBV25-1 and TRBJ1-6): EADIYQTPRYLVIGTGKKITLECSQTMGHDKMYWYQQDPGMELHLIHYSYGVNSTEKGDLSSESTVSRIRTEHFPLTLESARPSHTSQYLCASRKELNSPLHFGNGTRLTVT.

This chain uses TRBV27 with TRBJ2-7; 7 bases line up with TRBD2. V lost 0 bases, J lost 6 bases, and 11 bases stayed unmatched. The CDR3 length is 16 residues. Looked up from germline, CDR1 is MNHEY and CDR2 is SMNVEV (reference sequence). The CDR3 loop is CASSLSAGTAYGEQYF. For the CDR3, the DNA is TGTGCCAGCAGTTTATCAGCGGGAACGGCCTATGGCGAGCAGTACTTC.

This clone was recorded once. The V and J genes are TRBV6-5 and TRBJ1-6; weak D call: TRBD1 (6 bases). Germline lookup yields CDR1 MNHEY and CDR2 SVGAGI. Trimming pared 0 bases from V and 6 bases from J, leaving 12 bases between. This CDR3 is built from 16 residues. Here the CDR3 reads CASSYSGAIGNSPLHF. CDR3 DNA sequence: TGTGCCAGCAGTTACTCGGGGGCAATCGGTAATTCACCCCTCCACTTT.

Points on this clone: Other DNA sequences in the sample encode the same CDR3. The chain couples TRBV6-5 to TRBJ1-6; 7 bases line up with TRBD1. Per germline, CDR1 MNHEY and CDR2 SVGAGI. V shed 0 bases and J 6 bases; nucleotides not matched to a gene: 2. The CDR3 extends over 15 amino acids. The CDR3 bases are TGTGCCAGCAGTTACTCCAGACAGGGTAATTCACCCCTCCACTTT. Its protein product is CASSYSRQGNSPLHF.

This chain links TRBV15 with TRBJ2-1; tentative D call: TRBD1 (5 bases). The CDR3 is made up of 16 amino acids. Trimming shortened V by 0 bases and J by 5 bases, and 14 bases separated the two germline ends. Germline V gene lookup returns CDR1 LNHNV and CDR2 YYDKDF (reference sequence). DNA for the CDR3: TGTGCCACCAGCAGAGATCTGGCAGAAGGGGACAATGAGCAGTTCTTC. Translating it yields CATSRDLAEGDNEQFF.

V gene TRBV5-4 combines with J gene TRBJ2-7; D not certain. The CDR3 has 12 amino acids. Germline-derived CDR1 and CDR2 are SGHNT and YYREEE (reference sequence). The V gene lost 2 bases and the J gene lost 6 bases, with 9 bases spanning the gap. CDR3 nucleotide sequence: TGTGCCAGCAGCTTCGATAATCGCGAGCAGTACTTC. This codes for CASSFDNREQYF.

This rearrangement joins TRBV19 to TRBJ2-3; D might be TRBD2 (5 bases). V was trimmed by 3 bases and J by 6 bases, leaving 13 bases between them. Germline assignment: CDR1 LNHDA and CDR2 SQIVND (reference sequence). This CDR3 has 14 amino acids. CDR3 sequence reads: CASSIGRGRDTQYF. The CDR3 coding sequence is TGTGCCAGTAGTATCGGGCGAGGGCGGGATACGCAGTATTTT.

This chain links TRBV6-5 with TRBJ1-3; D is possibly TRBD1 (5 bases). The CDR3 spans 12 residues. Trimming shortened V by 5 bases and J by 11 bases, and 13 bases separated the two germline ends. Germline V CDR1 and CDR2: MNHEY, SVGAGI. The CDR3 loop reads CASSTPGHSIYF. CDR3 DNA: TGTGCCAGCAGTACCCCTGGACACTCCATATATTTT.

The rearrangement uses TRBV10-3 and TRBJ2-6; D gene ambiguous. Germline assignment: CDR1 ENHRY and CDR2 SYGVKD. The CDR3 has 13 amino acids. V dropped 10 bases and J dropped 1 base, with 8 bases sitting between them. CDR3 residues: CASSPSGANVLTF. DNA of the CDR3: TGTGCCAGCTCTCCTTCTGGGGCCAACGTCCTGACTTTC.

This clone is a singleton in its sample. This rearrangement joins TRBV5-4 to TRBJ2-2, with D uncertain. CDR3 length equals 13 residues. The V gene lost 3 bases and the J gene lost 1 base, with 4 bases spanning the gap. Germline CDR1 and CDR2: SGHNT and YYREEE (reference sequence). CDR3 protein: CASSSKNTGELFF. The CDR3 DNA follows: TGTGCCAGCAGCTCTAAGAACACCGGGGAGCTGTTTTTT.

Comment on this clone: Within the sample, other DNA sequences also encode this same CDR3. This chain uses TRBV6-5 with TRBJ2-3; D is uncertain. The germline gives CDR1 MNHEY, CDR2 SVGAGI. The V end lost 5 bases, the J end lost 0 bases, and 9 bases lay between the germline ends. This CDR3 spans 14 amino acids. CDR3 DNA sequence: TGTGCCAGCAGTCGTGGATTAAGCACAGATACGCAGTATTTT. This sequence encodes CASSRGLSTDTQYF.

The chain carries TRBV4-3 and TRBJ2-7, with D hard to call. Trimming left V 4 bases short and J 2 bases short, with 15 bases between. Germline CDR1 is LGHNA and CDR2 is YSLEER. The CDR3 spans 15 residues. CDR3 sequence (DNA): TGCGCCAGCAGCCCTGACATGGTTTTTGCCTACGAGCAGTACTTC. Its translation: CASSPDMVFAYEQYF.

The chain recombines TRBV9 with TRBJ2-1, with 9 bases aligning to TRBD1. CDR3 size: 16 residues. Trimming removed 5 bases from V and 0 bases from J; junction bases left unmatched: 6. The germline gives CDR1 SGDLS, CDR2 YYNGEE. The CDR3, as DNA: TGTGCCAGCAGTGCCGGGACAGGGATCTCCTACAATGAGCAGTTCTTC. Encoded protein: CASSAGTGISYNEQFF.

The J gene is TRBJ1-4, the V gene TRBV5-1; D is unresolved. This CDR3 contains 18 residues. Trimming shortened V by 0 bases and J by 8 bases, and 23 bases separated the two germline ends. CDR1 and CDR2 from the germline V gene are SGHRS and YFSETQ. The CDR3: CASSLVPGHGMRGEKLFF. The CDR3 DNA sequence: TGCGCCAGCAGCTTGGTCCCGGGTCATGGGATGAGAGGGGAAAAACTGTTTTTT.

V usage is TRBV6-6 and J usage is TRBJ1-2; no clear D. CDR1 and CDR2 (germline): MNHNY, SVGAGI (reference sequence). CDR3 length equals 16 residues. V lost 0 bases and J 3 bases, leaving 14 bases between the germline ends. CDR3 bases: TGTGCCAGCAGTTACTCGATGGGGAGCGCTTACTATGGCTACACCTTC. As protein: CASSYSMGSAYYGYTF.

This clone was observed once. The chain has TRBV4-3 and TRBJ2-4; D is ambiguous. Germline V gene data show CDR1 as LGHNA and CDR2 as YSLEER. Trimming shortened V by 0 bases and J by 3 bases, and 12 bases separated the two germline ends. The CDR3 runs to 16 residues. The CDR3 loop is CASSQDLGYDKNIQYF. CDR3 DNA: TGCGCCAGCAGCCAAGACCTAGGGTACGACAAAAACATTCAGTACTTC.